This entry lists 6 T cell receptor beta chains sequenced from one sample in a study of tumor-infiltrating lymphocytes in oesophageal squamous cell carcinoma. TCRdb re-called the PCR reads with MiXCR, one entry per CDR3 protein. The sample has almost 20,000 distinct CDR3 sequences, 40% to 45% seen once. Material: normal esophageal tissue next to the tumor. The source of these receptors is a male donor with esophageal squamous cell carcinoma.

As to this clonotype: Because it lacks the conserved phenylalanine or tryptophan at the end, this CDR3 is likely a read error. It is unclear where the CDR3 begins or ends on the DNA, so no DNA is shown, and the CDR3 is as TCRdb lists it. The rearrangement uses TRBV7-2 and TRBJ2-7; the table's D call, TRBD1, has no DNA check behind it. Looked up from germline, CDR1 is SGHTA and CDR2 is FQGNSA. The CDR3 extends over 16 residues, inclusive of both ends. This chain's CDR3 is CASSLGRGRYGYTFGS.

This clonotype occurred many times. The V gene is TRBV5-6, the J gene TRBJ2-7; a weak D match, TRBD1 (5 bases). The germline gives CDR1 SGHDT, CDR2 YYEEEE. There are 15 residues in the CDR3. Trimming shortened V by 0 bases and J by 1 base, and 11 bases separated the two germline ends. The CDR3, as DNA: TGTGCCAGCAGCTTGGGGCAGGGTATATCCTACGAGCAGTACTTC. Its translation is CASSLGQGISYEQYF.

Ten or more counts support this clonotype. This chain links TRBV7-9 with TRBJ2-1; 7 bases are a match to TRBD1. The DNA end lines up better with TRBJ2-7; the J call may be wrong. The germline V gene has CDR1 SEHNR and CDR2 FQNEAQ (reference sequence). There are 15 residues in the CDR3. The CDR3 reads CASSPSEGANNEQYF. CDR3 sequence (DNA): TGTGCCAGCAGCCCGTCCGAGGGGGCGAACAATGAGCAGTACTTC.

This clonotype came up a few times. This chain connects TRBV12-3 or TRBV12-4 to TRBJ2-5; D is perhaps TRBD1 (7 bases). V lost 5 bases to trimming and J lost 5 bases, with 18 bases between them. The CDR3 sequence is 15 residues long. The CDR3 protein is CASSLNGRGEETQYF. CDR3 DNA: TGTGCCAGCAGTCTAAACGGCAGGGGGGAGGAGACCCAGTACTTC.

This clonotype was recorded at least ten times. The rearrangement links TRBV6-6 to TRBJ1-1, with D possibly being TRBD1 (5 bases). The germline CDR1 and CDR2 sequences are MNHNY and SVGAGI (reference sequence). The CDR3 extends over 15 amino acids. V was pared by 1 base and J by 7 bases, with 16 bases between. The CDR3 loop reads CASSYFETGGYEAFF. CDR3 nucleotides: TGTGCCAGCAGTTACTTCGAGACCGGGGGATATGAAGCTTTCTTT.

This clonotype was counted at least ten times. The chain joins TRBV28 to TRBJ1-1, with D unclear. This CDR3 region has 15 residues. Germline CDR1 is MDHEN and CDR2 is SYDVKM. Trimming removed 3 bases at V and 1 base at J, with 12 bases between. CDR3 loop: CASSFYRHQNTEAFF. Written as DNA, the CDR3 is TGTGCCAGCAGTTTCTATCGACACCAGAACACTGAAGCTTTCTTT.